Sequencing of this T cell receptor (beta chain) was carried out in a study of post-analysis software for immune sequencing data. Study-level background: Included courses were relapsing-remitting and secondary progressive multiple sclerosis; progressive-relapsing multiple sclerosis was also included.

Findings and limits, study-wide: Controls showed significantly higher normalized Chao1 diversity than did multiple sclerosis patients. Pronounced co-clustering by F measure was evident among identically batched samples. Four to six TRBV segments were significantly more frequent in patients than in controls. TRBV5-6, TRBV5-1 and TRBV20-1 were among these segments.

Regarding this clonotype: Its antigen remains unknown.

Germline-derived CDR1 and CDR2 are MDHEN and SYDVKM. Trimming shortened V by 6 bases and J by 0 bases, and 12 bases separated the two germline ends. The CDR3 length is 14 residues. TCR beta cDNA libraries had unique molecular identifiers. Researchers reported 400,000 to 550,000 cDNA molecules coming from roughly 0.93 to 9.6 million T cells. Via MiXCR, TCRdb re-called the PCR reads, giving one row per CDR3 protein. Counted here are 750,000 to 950,000 distinct CDR3 sequences, 46% occurring once; the ten biggest clones make up roughly 4.4%. The source is a girl between 5 and 17 years old with multiple sclerosis. Sample: blood. The chain links TRBV28 to TRBJ2-7; D gene ambiguous. The CDR3 bases are TGTGCCAGCAGACCGACGGACCCCTCCTACGAGCAGTACTTC. The encoded protein is CASRPTDPSYEQYF. Using reference TRBV28 and TRBJ2-7 for the parts outside the CDR3, the full variable domain is DVKVTQSSRYLVKRTGEKVFLECVQDMDHENMFWYRQDPGLGLRLIYFSYDVKMKEKGDIPEGYSVSREKKERFSLILESASTNQTSMYLCASRPTDPSYEQYFGPGTRLTVT.